Following are 7 T cell receptor beta chains from one sample sequenced in a study of chemoradiotherapy in HPV16-positive cancers. TCRdb keeps only in-frame clones here, not all; method: immunoSEQ multiplex PCR. The profile shows some 7,200 clones, approximately 91% of them singletons. This sample comprised tumor tissue, obtained from a patient who underwent chemoradiotherapy. The receptors shown here come from a human donor with HPV-associated anogenital cancer.

The V and J genes are TRBV7-9 and TRBJ1-2; possible D gene TRBD1, 6 bases. The germline CDR1 and CDR2 sequences are SEHNR and FQNEAQ (reference sequence). Trimming left V 8 bases short and J 6 bases short, with 28 bases between. The CDR3 runs to 17 residues. The CDR3 nucleotides read TGTGCCAGCGTAGTCCCAGGGCCCGGGGGCCTCTGGGATGGCTACACCTTC. It yields the protein CASVVPGPGGLWDGYTF.

The rearrangement joins TRBV18 to TRBJ2-3; D remains unclear. This CDR3 is 12 amino acids long. The V gene's germline CDR1 is KGHSH and CDR2 LQKENI. The ends were cut back, 3 bases at V and 5 bases at J, with 6 bases in the middle. CDR3 in amino acids: CASSPKGDTQYF. CDR3 DNA sequence: TGTGCCAGCTCACCGAAGGGAGATACGCAGTATTTT.

This clone was found a few times. The genes are TRBV6-1 and TRBJ2-7; D gene ambiguous. V dropped 5 bases and J dropped 4 bases, with 9 bases sitting between them. Germline loops: CDR1 MNHNS, CDR2 SASEGT. The CDR3 loop spans 12 amino acids. The CDR3 DNA follows: TGTGCCAGCAGTTGGGATTCGTACGAGCAGTACGTC. It encodes CASSWDSYEQYV.

As DNA, the CDR3 is TGCGCCAGCAGCTTCGGGGCCGACGCGAGCACAGATACGCAGTATTTT. This codes for CASSFGADASTDTQYF. V is TRBV5-1 and J is TRBJ2-3, with D tentatively TRBD1 or TRBD2 (5 bases each). Trimming removed 2 bases at V and 0 bases at J, with 13 bases between. CDR1 SGHRS and CDR2 YFSETQ come from the germline V gene. CDR3 length: 16 residues. Variable domain in full (rest from reference TRBV5-1 and TRBJ2-3): KAGVTQTPRYLIKTRGQQVTLSCSPISGHRSVSWYQQTPGQGLQFLFEYFSETQRNKGNFPGRFSGRQFSNSRSEMNVSTLELGDSALYLCASSFGADASTDTQYFGPGTRLTVL.

The chain combines TRBV13 with TRBJ1-1, with a tentative D call TRBD1 (6 bases). The CDR3 sequence is 15 residues long. Deletions cut 1 base from V and 6 bases from J, with 15 bases between. Per the germline V gene, CDR1 is PRHDT and CDR2 is FYEKMQ (reference sequence). The CDR3 DNA is TGTGCCAGCAGCTTAGAAAAGCATCCAGGGGCTGAAGCTTTCTTT. Amino acids: CASSLEKHPGAEAFF.

V usage is TRBV7-9 and J usage is TRBJ2-7; D perhaps matches TRBD1 (6 bases). Trimming pared 0 bases from V and 0 bases from J, leaving 12 bases between. Germline CDR1 is SEHNR and CDR2 is FQNEAQ (reference sequence). The length of the CDR3 is 16 residues. CDR3 loop: CASSLAGQLGSYEQYF. The CDR3 DNA reads TGTGCCAGCAGCTTAGCGGGACAACTGGGCTCCTACGAGCAGTACTTC.

The rearrangement links TRBV28 to TRBJ2-7; D tentatively reads TRBD1 or TRBD2 (5 bases each). V was pared by 3 bases and J by 2 bases, with 11 bases between. Germline V gene data show CDR1 as MDHEN and CDR2 as SYDVKM. The CDR3 sequence is 14 residues long. Here the CDR3 DNA reads TGTGCCAGCAGTTTGTCGGGGCGGCCCTACGAGCAGTACGTC. This sequence encodes CASSLSGRPYEQYV.